Listed here are 27 T cell receptor beta chains from one sample, sequenced in a study of T cell changes during pregnancy in multiple sclerosis. Some clones are missing from TCRdb's copy, which holds only in-frame ones; the method was immunoSEQ multiplex PCR. This sample yields about 34,000 clones, of which over 85% are seen a single time; around 3.4% belongs to the top ten. This material consisted of CD8+ T cells from peripheral blood mononuclear cells, taken in the third trimester of pregnancy. These receptors all come from a female donor with multiple sclerosis, enrolled in a pregnancy study.

The chain uses TRBV5-4 and TRBJ1-6; a weak D match, TRBD1 (5 bases). Trimming removed 0 bases at V and 4 bases at J, with 5 bases between. Per the germline V gene, CDR1 is SGHNT and CDR2 is YYREEE (reference sequence). The CDR3 loop spans 14 amino acids. CDR3 region: CASSLDRYNSPLHF. The CDR3 DNA reads as TGTGCCAGCAGCTTGGACAGGTATAATTCACCCCTCCACTTT.

In its sample, this clone was seen once. J is TRBJ2-7 and V is TRBV7-6; the D gene is possibly TRBD2 (7 bases). V lost 5 bases, J lost 5 bases, and 13 bases lay in between. This CDR3 comprises 13 residues. Germline values: CDR1 SGHVS, CDR2 FNYEAQ. The CDR3 reads CASSEGGGDEQYF. The DNA of the CDR3 is TGTGCCAGCAGCGAGGGGGGAGGGGACGAGCAGTACTTC.

This clone was seen a few times. The chain employs TRBV4-2 and TRBJ1-2, with 8 bases fitting TRBD1. V was clipped by 0 bases and J by 4 bases; unmatched bases: 7. In germline, CDR1 is LGHNA, CDR2 YNFKEQ. The CDR3 runs 16 residues. CDR3 DNA: TGTGCCAGCAGCCAAGATCGGCAGGGGGCGAGCTATGGCTACACCTTC. This gives the protein CASSQDRQGASYGYTF.

The chain employs TRBV5-4 and TRBJ1-2; weak D call: TRBD1 (5 bases). CDR1 SGHNT and CDR2 YYREEE come from the germline V gene (reference sequence). The CDR3 length is 13 residues. The CDR3: CAAGETGNYGYTF. CDR3 bases: TGTGCGGCGGGGGAAACGGGCAACTATGGCTACACCTTC.

The genes are TRBV5-6 and TRBJ1-1, with D uncertain. This CDR3 is 13 amino acids long. Germline lookup yields CDR1 SGHDT and CDR2 YYEEEE. V was trimmed by 0 bases and J by 4 bases, leaving 7 bases between them. CDR3 loop: CASSLGGGTEAFF. The CDR3 bases are TGTGCCAGCAGCTTGGGCGGAGGCACTGAAGCTTTCTTT.

The J gene is TRBJ1-5, the V gene TRBV30; D remains unclear. The ends were cut back, 5 bases at V and 1 base at J, with 12 bases in the middle. The CDR3 is made up of 14 amino acids. The germline V gene has CDR1 GTSNPN and CDR2 SVGIG (reference sequence). CDR3 loop: CAWARGGSNQPQHF. The CDR3 DNA sequence: TGTGCCTGGGCGAGAGGAGGGAGCAATCAGCCCCAGCATTTT.

This clone has a single count. V usage is TRBV7-8 and J usage is TRBJ1-1; a possible D gene is TRBD1 (5 bases). Trimming pared 1 base from V and 3 bases from J, leaving 12 bases between. CDR3 size: 15 residues. Germline V gene sequence: CDR1 SGHVS, CDR2 FQNEAQ. The CDR3 nucleotides are TGTGCCAGCAGCTTAGTTTCCGGCAGGGACACTGAAGCTTTCTTT. This encodes CASSLVSGRDTEAFF.

The V and J genes are TRBV10-1 and TRBJ1-5; TRBD1 might be the D (5 bases). This CDR3 has 18 amino acids. Germline CDR1 is WNHNN and CDR2 is SYGVQD (reference sequence). V was pared by 2 bases and J by 5 bases, with 22 bases between. This CDR3 is CASSEPRYPQGAHQPQHF. The CDR3 DNA reads TGCGCCAGCAGTGAGCCAAGGTACCCCCAGGGTGCCCATCAGCCCCAGCATTTT.

The chain couples TRBV7-3 to TRBJ1-2; a weak D match, TRBD1 (5 bases). CDR3 size: 14 residues. Germline CDR1 SGHTA, CDR2 FQGTGA. The germline V and J ends were trimmed by 1 base and 3 bases, with 9 bases remaining between them. Here the CDR3 DNA reads TGTGCCAGCAGCTTAATGGTCAGGGACTATGGCTACACCTTC. This sequence encodes CASSLMVRDYGYTF.

The chain is built from TRBV6-1 and TRBJ2-1; possible D gene TRBD1, 6 bases. Deletions cut 1 base from V and 0 bases from J, with 7 bases between. Germline V gene sequence: CDR1 MNHNS, CDR2 SASEGT. The CDR3 totals 15 residues. CDR3 sequence (DNA): TGTGCCAGCAGTGAAGGAGGGGGCTCCTACAATGAGCAGTTCTTC. Protein sequence: CASSEGGGSYNEQFF.

This clone came up a few times. This rearrangement joins TRBV19 to TRBJ1-1, with 8 bases lining up with TRBD1. CDR1 and CDR2 from the germline V gene are LNHDA and SQIVND (reference sequence). The V segment lost 6 bases and the J segment 0 bases; nucleotides outside the gene matches: 3. The CDR3 has 14 residues. The CDR3 reads CASRIQGVNTEAFF. CDR3 nucleotide sequence: TGTGCCAGTAGAATACAGGGGGTGAACACTGAAGCTTTCTTT.

The chain carries TRBV10-3 and TRBJ2-1; TRBD2 aligns across 8 bases. The CDR3 loop spans 18 amino acids. Trimming took 3 bases from V and 5 from J; bases not matched to a gene: 15. From germline, CDR1 is ENHRY and CDR2 SYGVKD. CDR3 DNA: TGTGCCATCAGTGACCTTCGAGGCGGGGGGCCCTCACACAATGAGCAGTTCTTC. Its protein product is CAISDLRGGGPSHNEQFF.

The V and J genes are TRBV5-5 and TRBJ2-7; a weak D match, TRBD1 (6 bases). There are 13 residues in the CDR3. Trimming left V 0 bases short and J 6 bases short, with 10 bases between. CDR1 and CDR2 (germline): SGHKS, YYEKEE (reference sequence). In DNA form, the CDR3 reads TGTGCCAGCAGCTTGGGTCAGGGGTCCGAGCAGTACTTC. Translating it yields CASSLGQGSEQYF.

The V call is TRBV9, the J call TRBJ2-2; D is ambiguous. The V gene lost 3 bases and the J gene lost 5 bases, with 8 bases spanning the gap. The germline gives CDR1 SGDLS, CDR2 YYNGEE. The CDR3 is 13 residues long. The CDR3 DNA reads as TGTGCCAGCAGCGGGTCAGGAACCGGGGAGCTGTTTTTT. This encodes CASSGSGTGELFF.

The chain is built from TRBV4-3 and TRBJ2-7; a possible D gene is TRBD1 (5 bases). Germline CDR1 LGHNA, CDR2 YSLEER. This CDR3 comprises 13 residues. Trimming shortened V by 0 bases and J by 3 bases, and 6 bases separated the two germline ends. The CDR3 reads CASSQDRGYEQYF. In DNA form, the CDR3 reads TGCGCCAGCAGCCAAGATAGGGGCTACGAGCAGTACTTC.

V gene TRBV10-3 combines with J gene TRBJ1-2; D might be TRBD1 (6 bases). This CDR3 has 16 residues. Germline CDR1 is ENHRY and CDR2 is SYGVKD. V lost 2 bases to trimming and J lost 6 bases, with 19 bases between them. The CDR3 DNA reads TGTGCCATCAGTGAGGACTACGGGGGGCAAACCGATGGCTACACCTTC. This sequence encodes CAISEDYGGQTDGYTF.

The gene calls are TRBV7-3 and TRBJ1-6; D is ambiguous. The CDR3 loop spans 13 amino acids. The V end was cut by 5 bases, the J end by 7 bases, with 9 bases between. Germline CDR1 reads SGHTA; CDR2 reads FQGTGA. The CDR3 spells CASSQGGNSPLHF. CDR3 bases: TGTGCCAGCAGCCAAGGAGGGAATTCACCCCTCCACTTT. Variable domain in full (rest from reference TRBV7-3 and TRBJ1-6): GAGVSQTPSNKVTEKGKYVELRCDPISGHTALYWYRQSLGQGPEFLIYFQGTGAADDSGLPNDRFFAVRPEGSVSTLKIQRTERGDSAVYLCASSQGGNSPLHFGNGTRLTVT.

The V call is TRBV10-3, the J call TRBJ2-7; 8 bases line up with TRBD2. Trimming removed 3 bases from V and 1 base from J; junction bases left unmatched: 5. There are 15 residues in the CDR3. Germline V lookup: CDR1 ENHRY, CDR2 SYGVKD. CDR3 loop: CAISDERGISYEQYF. For the CDR3, the DNA is TGTGCCATCAGTGACGAGCGGGGGATTTCCTACGAGCAGTACTTC.

The chain employs TRBV15 and TRBJ1-1, with D possibly being TRBD1 (6 bases). CDR3 length: 14 amino acids. V lost 10 bases, J lost 5 bases, and 20 bases lay in between. Germline CDR1 and CDR2: LNHNV and YYDKDF (reference sequence). This chain's CDR3 is CAIEGGYQRTEAFF. The CDR3 DNA follows: TGTGCCATCGAAGGGGGATATCAACGAACTGAAGCTTTCTTT.

This clone was recorded once. This rearrangement joins TRBV7-9 to TRBJ2-5, with 8 bases matching TRBD2. V gave up 5 bases and J gave up 2 bases; unmatched junction bases: 10. This CDR3 has 16 amino acids. Germline CDR1 reads SEHNR; CDR2 reads FQNEAQ (reference sequence). The CDR3 region has the DNA TGTGCCAGCAGCCCACTCGCGGGGGGCCAACAAGAGACCCAGTACTTC. This codes for CASSPLAGGQQETQYF.

The J gene is TRBJ2-3, the V gene TRBV9; the match to TRBD2 covers 10 bases. V lost 9 bases to trimming and J lost 1 base; unmatched junction nucleotides: 5. The CDR3 covers 14 residues. The V gene's germline CDR1 is SGDLS and CDR2 YYNGEE. The CDR3 sequence is CATSTSGGTDTQYF. The CDR3, as DNA: TGTGCCACCTCCACTAGCGGGGGCACAGATACGCAGTATTTT.

This chain links TRBV9 with TRBJ2-5; TRBD2 aligns across 7 bases. V trimming: 4 bases; J trimming: 2 bases; junction bases outside the gene matches: 8. The CDR3 totals 15 residues. CDR1 is SGDLS, CDR2 YYNGEE, per germline. Written as DNA, the CDR3 is TGTGCCAGCAGCCCCGGTGGGGGAGGGCAAGAGACCCAGTACTTC. Protein: CASSPGGGGQETQYF. Drawing the rest from reference TRBV9 and TRBJ2-5, the complete variable domain is DSGVTQTPKHLITATGQRVTLRCSPRSGDLSVYWYQQSLDQGLQFLIQYYNGEERAKGNILERFSAQQFPDLHSELNLSSLELGDSALYFCASSPGGGGQETQYFGPGTRLLVL.

This sequence joins TRBV9 and TRBJ1-1; D perhaps matches TRBD1 (5 bases). The V and J ends lost 3 bases and 5 bases respectively, with 17 bases between them. CDR3 size: 15 residues. Germline V gene sequence: CDR1 SGDLS, CDR2 YYNGEE. The CDR3 sequence is CASSAAGRVGTEAFF. CDR3 sequence (DNA): TGTGCCAGCAGCGCCGCCGGCAGGGTGGGAACTGAAGCTTTCTTT. Looking up the rest from reference TRBV9 and TRBJ1-1 gives the full variable domain: DSGVTQTPKHLITATGQRVTLRCSPRSGDLSVYWYQQSLDQGLQFLIQYYNGEERAKGNILERFSAQQFPDLHSELNLSSLELGDSALYFCASSAAGRVGTEAFFGQGTRLTVV.

The chain links TRBV10-3 to TRBJ2-7; the match to TRBD2 covers 10 bases. This CDR3 comprises 14 residues. Germline trimming cut 2 bases from V and 4 bases from J; bases unmatched to any gene: 2. Germline V gene data show CDR1 as ENHRY and CDR2 as SYGVKD. CDR3 DNA sequence: TGTGCCATCAGTGAGACTAGCGGGACTTACGAGCAGTACTTC. Translated, it gives CAISETSGTYEQYF.

This chain joins TRBV5-1 and TRBJ2-7, with TRBD2 as a possible D gene (6 bases). CDR1 and CDR2 (germline): SGHRS, YFSETQ. The CDR3 totals 12 residues. Trimming pared 7 bases from V and 6 bases from J, leaving 14 bases between. DNA of the CDR3: TGCGCCAGCGCCGGGACTCTGCCCGAGCAGTACTTC. Protein product: CASAGTLPEQYF.

The chain uses TRBV27 and TRBJ1-2; D may be TRBD1 (6 bases). This CDR3 region has 15 residues. Trimming pared 0 bases from V and 4 bases from J, leaving 12 bases between. Germline CDR1 is MNHEY and CDR2 is SMNVEV (reference sequence). The CDR3 loop reads CASSLSSTGFYGYTF. In nucleotides, the CDR3 is TGTGCCAGCAGTTTATCGTCGACAGGTTTCTATGGCTACACCTTC.

The chain carries TRBV4-1 and TRBJ1-2; D perhaps matches TRBD1 (5 bases). Between the trimmed V and J ends, which lost 1 base and 2 bases, there was a span of 11 bases. Germline assignment: CDR1 MGHRA and CDR2 YSYEKL. The CDR3 is made up of 15 amino acids. The CDR3 sequence is CASSQVIDRNYGYTF. For the CDR3, the DNA is TGCGCCAGCAGCCAAGTTATCGACAGAAACTATGGCTACACCTTC.